The source of this T cell receptor (beta chain) is a study of CD8 T cells in Susac syndrome. Reverse transcription of about 0.45 to 1 ug RNA was carried out with random hexamers. TCRdb fed the immunoSEQ multiplex PCR reads into MiXCR, producing one record per CDR3 protein. The sample includes about 80,000 distinct CDR3 sequences, 94% of them seen just once. CDR3 length: 19 amino acids. V shed 3 bases, J shed 2 bases, and the junction held 14 bases outside the gene matches. The germline gives CDR1 SGDLS, CDR2 YYNGEE. TCR beta sequencing covered blood CD8+ and CD4+ T cells. Controls matched for sex and age were healthy donors. Negative isolation was applied to CD8+ and CD4+ T cells, and FACS enrichment was applied to TEMRA cells.

The V gene is TRBV9, the J gene TRBJ2-1; 10 bases are shared with TRBD2. The source material was CD8+ T cells from PBMCs. The receptor was derived from a human donor in good health. In nucleotides, the CDR3 is TGTGCCAGCAGCGCTTATATCCGCCTAGCGGGAGACCCCTACAATGAGCAGTTCTTC. Protein product: CASSAYIRLAGDPYNEQFF.